A selection of T cell receptor beta chains follows, all from one sample in a study of blood T cells in healthy people across ages. TCRdb reprocessed the 5' RACE reads with MiXCR, giving one entry per CDR3 protein. Among approximately 670,000 distinct CDR3 sequences listed, around 38% were seen once. The sequencing input was blood. The source is a man older than 75 in good health. CDR3s include the opening cysteine and the closing phenylalanine or tryptophan.

V,CDR3
TRBV7-8,CASSLALPGANVLTF
TRBV29-1,CSVQTSGEPADTQYF
TRBV5-1,CASGPAAGDTQYF
TRBV6-2/TRBV6-3,CASSPTGLRSYNEQFF
TRBV7-7,CASSPLAGVLYF
TRBV6-2/TRBV6-3,CASASGLLTDTQYF
TRBV2,CASSEVFSPPTGGRAYEQYF
TRBV20-1,CSAREGQMYQPQHF
TRBV7-9,CASSLGRAYNEKLFF
TRBV4-2,CASSQGQVFEYGYTF
TRBV7-2,CASSLTTNSYEQYF
TRBV7-2,CASSYRTSGSLAKNIQYF
TRBV5-1,CVSSLDRGLDEQFF
TRBV28,CASSYNRGPYEQYF
TRBV7-2,CASRMTGTTNTGELFF
TRBV2,CASSKDSAHYSETEQYF
TRBV7-3,CASSLTTGGASGELFF
TRBV20-1,CSVGTYEQYF
TRBV3-1,CASSKTANYGYTF
TRBV20-1,CSANRPGVGYEQYF
TRBV7-2,CASSLGGVRNTEAFF